One sample yielded the 30 T cell receptor beta chains listed below, sequenced in a study of cytomegalovirus exposure and HLA in healthy donors. The PCR ran on 60 Vbeta and 13 Jbeta primers. Repertoires were generated with immunoSEQ multiplex PCR, while TCRdb's copy carries only in-frame clones and drops some. The sample comprises some 140,000 clones, over 60% of which are singletons, and under 2.5% rests with the top ten. Sequenced material: PBMCs. Receptors originate from a young man in good health and CMV-seronegative.

The rearrangement joins TRBV18 to TRBJ2-2; 8 bases line up with TRBD1. The CDR3 spans 16 residues. Trimming took 0 bases from V and 4 from J; bases not matched to a gene: 4. The germline gives CDR1 KGHSH, CDR2 LQKENI. CDR3 bases: TGTGCCAGCTCACCACCCCGGACAGGGATCACCGGGGAGCTGTTTTTT. Protein: CASSPPRTGITGELFF.

The chain is built from TRBV5-6 and TRBJ2-7, with 12 bases that match TRBD1. Looked up from germline, CDR1 is SGHDT and CDR2 is YYEEEE. The ends lost 4 bases at V and 1 base at J; junction bases unmatched: 6. The CDR3 loop spans 16 amino acids. The CDR3 DNA sequence: TGTGCCAGCAGCGAACCGGGACAGGGGGCGTCCTACGAGCAGTACTTC. Protein product: CASSEPGQGASYEQYF.

V and J are TRBV5-1 and TRBJ2-7; a weak D match, TRBD1 (6 bases). Looked up from germline, CDR1 is SGHRS and CDR2 is YFSETQ. The CDR3 covers 14 residues. V was trimmed by 5 bases and J by 6 bases, leaving 18 bases between them. The DNA for the CDR3 is TGCGCCAGCAGTAGGGGGACGGTGACCGGCGAGCAGTACTTC. Its protein is CASSRGTVTGEQYF. The whole variable domain, filled in from reference TRBV5-1 and TRBJ2-7, reads KAGVTQTPRYLIKTRGQQVTLSCSPISGHRSVSWYQQTPGQGLQFLFEYFSETQRNKGNFPGRFSGRQFSNSRSEMNVSTLELGDSALYLCASSRGTVTGEQYFGPGTRLTVT.

The chain combines TRBV7-6 with TRBJ2-7; 7 positions match TRBD2. The CDR3 has 17 amino acids. The junction had 13 bases not matched to a gene; V was cut back by 1 base and J by 4 bases. Germline values: CDR1 SGHVS, CDR2 FNYEAQ. CDR3: CASSLEAVGWEGYEQYF. CDR3 DNA: TGTGCCAGCAGCTTAGAGGCAGTAGGGTGGGAGGGTTACGAGCAGTACTTC.

The V and J genes are TRBV4-1 and TRBJ2-5; 7 bases fit TRBD2. Germline assignment: CDR1 MGHRA and CDR2 YSYEKL. The CDR3 loop spans 18 amino acids. Losses at the gene ends were 1 base for V and 2 bases for J; bases not matched to a gene: 13. CDR3 coding DNA: TGCGCCAGCAGCCAAGGGAGTGGGGCTAGCGGACTTCAAGAGACCCAGTACTTC. This translates into CASSQGSGASGLQETQYF.

This clone was counted only a few times. The chain carries TRBV2 and TRBJ2-3; 14 bases are a match to TRBD2. Germline V gene sequence: CDR1 SNHLY, CDR2 FYNNEI. V lost 6 bases and J lost 3; bases outside the gene matches: 5. This CDR3 has 16 amino acids. The CDR3 here is CASRETSGRATDTQYF. The CDR3 DNA reads TGTGCCAGCAGGGAGACTAGCGGGAGGGCTACAGATACGCAGTATTTT. The full variable domain, rest sourced from reference TRBV2 and TRBJ2-3, is EPEVTQTPSHQVTQMGQEVILRCVPISNHLYFYWYRQILGQKVEFLVSFYNNEISEKSEIFDDQFSVERPDGSNFTLKIRSTKLEDSAMYFCASRETSGRATDTQYFGPGTRLTVL.

The chain has TRBV13 and TRBJ2-7; TRBD1 is a possible D gene (5 bases). The V end was cut by 1 base, the J end by 5 bases, with 15 bases between. Germline-derived CDR1 and CDR2 are PRHDT and FYEKMQ (reference sequence). The CDR3 sequence is 15 residues long. CDR3 DNA: TGTGCCAGCAGCTTAGAGGGTAGGGGATTGAACGAGCAGTACTTC. Its translation is CASSLEGRGLNEQYF.

The chain uses TRBV5-1 and TRBJ1-1, with 7 bases identical to TRBD1. Germline V gene data show CDR1 as SGHRS and CDR2 as YFSETQ. V gave up 0 bases and J gave up 4 bases; unmatched junction bases: 9. The CDR3 has 16 amino acids. The CDR3: CASSLVGTESGTEAFF. The CDR3 nucleotides are TGCGCCAGCAGCTTGGTGGGGACAGAAAGTGGCACTGAAGCTTTCTTT.

This chain connects TRBV28 to TRBJ2-2, with D possibly matching TRBD1 (6 bases). The V and J ends lost 1 base and 0 bases respectively, with 15 bases between them. Germline V gene lookup returns CDR1 MDHEN and CDR2 SYDVKM. CDR3 length: 18 residues. For the CDR3, the DNA is TGTGCCAGCAGTTTATCCCCATGGGGGCGGGCGAACACCGGGGAGCTGTTTTTT. This encodes CASSLSPWGRANTGELFF. Full variable domain (remainder filled in from reference TRBV28 and TRBJ2-2): DVKVTQSSRYLVKRTGEKVFLECVQDMDHENMFWYRQDPGLGLRLIYFSYDVKMKEKGDIPEGYSVSREKKERFSLILESASTNQTSMYLCASSLSPWGRANTGELFFGEGSRLTVL.

Worth noting for this clone: A read error may account for a junction end that differs from germline. The chain recombines TRBV7-7 with TRBJ2-5; the match to TRBD2 covers 9 bases. Germline V CDR1 and CDR2: SSHAT, FNYEAQ (reference sequence). The CDR3 is 18 amino acids. CDR3 nucleotide sequence: TGTGCTAGCAGCTTGGGTGTAGCGGGAGTGGAAGTGCAAGAGACCCAGTACTTC. The encoded protein is CASSLGVAGVEVQETQYF. The whole variable domain, remainder taken from reference TRBV7-7 and TRBJ2-5, is GAGVSQSPRYKVTKRGQDVTLRCDPISSHATLYWYQQALGQGPEFLTYFNYEAQPDKSGLPSDRFSAERPEGSISTLTIQRTEQRDSAMYRCASSLGVAGVEVQETQYFGPGTRLLVL.

This clone was detected only a few times. The chain is built from TRBV9 and TRBJ2-2; D is uncertain. V gave up 4 bases and J gave up 3 bases, with 4 bases separating them. The germline V gene has CDR1 SGDLS and CDR2 YYNGEE. The CDR3 has 12 residues. The CDR3 sequence is CASSFDTGELFF. CDR3 bases: TGTGCCAGCAGCTTCGACACCGGGGAGCTGTTTTTT.

This sequence joins TRBV30 and TRBJ1-2; 8 bases match TRBD1. Losses at the gene ends were 3 bases for V and 7 bases for J; bases not matched to a gene: 10. This CDR3 has 14 residues. CDR1 GTSNPN and CDR2 SVGIG come from the germline V gene (reference sequence). The CDR3 nucleotides are TGTGCCTGGAGCCTCGGACAGGGTTTCTTTGGCTACACCTTC. Translating gives CAWSLGQGFFGYTF.

V and J are TRBV28 and TRBJ1-2; 9 nucleotides align to TRBD1. The V gene's germline CDR1 is MDHEN and CDR2 SYDVKM. V lost 6 bases and J lost 8; bases outside the gene matches: 7. The CDR3 is 13 residues long. The CDR3 nucleotides are TGTGCCAGCAGACGTACAGGGGGCCGGGGCTACACCTTC. The encoded protein is CASRRTGGRGYTF.

This chain uses TRBV5-1 with TRBJ1-4, with 11 bases aligning to TRBD1. This CDR3 has 16 amino acids. Germline-derived CDR1 and CDR2 are SGHRS and YFSETQ. After removal of 5 bases from V and 3 bases from J, the junction contained 6 bases not matched to a gene. The CDR3 loop reads CASSLGQGAANEKLFF. DNA for the CDR3: TGCGCCAGCAGTCTCGGACAGGGGGCAGCTAATGAAAAACTGTTTTTT.

This chain joins TRBV6-1 and TRBJ1-2, with a weak D call TRBD1 (5 bases). The ends were cut back, 4 bases at V and 5 bases at J, with 14 bases in the middle. The germline gives CDR1 MNHNS, CDR2 SASEGT. This CDR3 has 14 amino acids. CDR3 sequence: CASSGVGVQYGYTF. As DNA, the CDR3 is TGTGCCAGCAGTGGAGTAGGGGTACAGTATGGCTACACCTTC.

This rearrangement joins TRBV14 to TRBJ1-2; D might be TRBD1 (6 bases). The CDR3 length is 13 residues. In germline, CDR1 is SGHDN, CDR2 FVKESK. Deletions cut 4 bases from V and 5 bases from J, with 11 bases between. This CDR3 is CASSLGQGYGYTF. The CDR3 coding sequence is TGTGCCAGCAGCCTTGGGCAGGGGTATGGCTACACCTTC.

In its sample, this clone was seen once. The chain uses TRBV5-4 and TRBJ1-4; D is undetermined. The CDR3 has 17 residues. The germline CDR1 and CDR2 sequences are SGHNT and YYREEE (reference sequence). The V end was cut by 4 bases, the J end by 2 bases, with 18 bases between. CDR3 loop: CASSHYTSAGTNEKLFF. CDR3 coding DNA: TGTGCCAGCAGCCACTATACTTCGGCGGGTACTAATGAAAAACTGTTTTTT.

The chain carries TRBV2 and TRBJ1-1; unclear D gene. V was pared by 7 bases and J by 0 bases, with 12 bases between. Germline V CDR1 and CDR2: SNHLY, FYNNEI. The CDR3 covers 14 residues. The CDR3 bases are TGTGCCAGCAAGGTTGGCGGGTTGAACACTGAAGCTTTCTTT. Its translation is CASKVGGLNTEAFF.

The CDR3 coding sequence is TGTGCCAGCAGTGAAGGGAGGGCCTCTGGCAATGAGCAGTTCTTC. This translates into CASSEGRASGNEQFF. The chain employs TRBV2 and TRBJ2-1; TRBD2 might be the D (6 bases). The CDR3 is made up of 15 amino acids. Per the germline V gene, CDR1 is SNHLY and CDR2 is FYNNEI. The V end was cut by 1 base, the J end by 6 bases, with 13 bases between.

The gene calls are TRBV18 and TRBJ2-5, with TRBD2 identical over 7 bases. The CDR3 is made up of 16 amino acids. CDR1 is KGHSH and CDR2 is LQKENI in the germline V gene. Trimming took 3 bases from V and 3 from J; bases not matched to a gene: 10. The CDR3 bases are TGTGCCAGCTCACCGCGCCCGGGACGGGGGGAAGAGACCCAGTACTTC. It codes for CASSPRPGRGEETQYF.

The chain employs TRBV6-5 and TRBJ1-4, with TRBD1 as a possible D gene (6 bases). Per germline, CDR1 MNHEY and CDR2 SVGAGI. V was clipped by 2 bases and J by 3 bases, with 10 bases between them. There are 15 residues in the CDR3. The CDR3: CASSYTTGSNEKLFF. The CDR3 DNA reads as TGTGCCAGCAGTTACACCACAGGGTCTAATGAAAAACTGTTTTTT.

The rearrangement uses TRBV27 and TRBJ1-5, with no clear D. Trimming took 4 bases from V and 4 from J, leaving 8 bases between them. The CDR3 is 13 residues long. Germline V gene sequence: CDR1 MNHEY, CDR2 SMNVEV (reference sequence). Here the CDR3 DNA reads TGTGCCAGCAGTTCGGGGTGGAATCAGCCCCAGCATTTT. This gives the protein CASSSGWNQPQHF.

V usage is TRBV5-1 and J usage is TRBJ1-3; D call uncertain. The V and J ends lost 0 bases and 0 bases respectively, with 7 bases between them. Germline V gene data show CDR1 as SGHRS and CDR2 as YFSETQ. This CDR3 is 15 amino acids long. This CDR3 reads CASSLATGSGNTIYF. CDR3 sequence (DNA): TGCGCCAGCAGCTTGGCCACCGGCTCTGGAAACACCATATATTTT.

CDR3 in DNA: TGTGCCAGCTCACGGGGGCAGGCAGCGAACACCGGGGAGCTGTTTTTT. It yields the protein CASSRGQAANTGELFF. The chain is built from TRBV18 and TRBJ2-2; weak D call: TRBD1 (6 bases). V was trimmed by 4 bases and J by 0 bases, leaving 12 bases between them. This CDR3 spans 16 amino acids. Germline CDR1 is KGHSH and CDR2 is LQKENI.

The J gene is TRBJ2-5, the V gene TRBV29-1, with 11 bases matching TRBD1. Germline lookup yields CDR1 SQVTM and CDR2 ANQGSEA. The length of the CDR3 is 14 residues. V shed 7 bases, J shed 5 bases, and the junction held 9 bases outside the gene matches. CDR3 in amino acids: CSGTGTGGFETQYF. The CDR3, as DNA: TGCAGCGGGACTGGGACAGGGGGTTTCGAGACCCAGTACTTC.

The chain links TRBV5-8 to TRBJ2-3; 8 bases agree with TRBD2. CDR3 length equals 17 residues. Germline trimming cut 0 bases from V and 5 bases from J; bases unmatched to any gene: 11. Germline values: CDR1 SGHTS, CDR2 YDEGEE. The CDR3 coding sequence is TGTGCCAGCAGCTTGGATCTTACTAGCGGAGCGGGAGATACGCAGTATTTT. It is translated as CASSLDLTSGAGDTQYF. Looking up the rest from reference TRBV5-8 and TRBJ2-3 gives the full variable domain: EAGVTQSPTHLIKTRGQQATLRCSPISGHTSVYWYQQALGLGLQFLLWYDEGEERNRGNFPPRFSGRQFPNYSSELNVNALELEDSALYLCASSLDLTSGAGDTQYFGPGTRLTVL.

The V and J genes are TRBV5-4 and TRBJ2-5; the match to TRBD2 covers 9 bases. Looked up from germline, CDR1 is SGHNT and CDR2 is YYREEE (reference sequence). The CDR3 covers 16 residues. The ends lost 3 bases at V and 7 bases at J; junction bases unmatched: 13. CDR3 loop: CASSSLLAGRFGTQYF. In DNA, the CDR3 is TGTGCCAGCAGCTCGCTCCTAGCGGGAAGGTTCGGGACCCAGTACTTC.

This sequence joins TRBV21-1 and TRBJ1-2; TRBD1 reflects the table's D call only, with no check against the DNA. TRBV21-1 is classified as a pseudogene. This CDR3 region has 15 residues. CDR3 nucleotides: TGTGCCAGCAGATGCCTACAGGGGGCTAACTATGGCTACACCTTC. Protein product: CASRCLQGANYGYTF.

The count of this clone is one. The genes are TRBV6-1 and TRBJ2-5; weak D call: TRBD1 (5 bases). This CDR3 has 14 amino acids. Germline V gene lookup returns CDR1 MNHNS and CDR2 SASEGT. Trimming removed 1 base at V and 1 base at J, with 7 bases between. The CDR3 spells CASSEVGLQETQYF. DNA for the CDR3: TGTGCCAGCAGTGAAGTGGGGCTCCAAGAGACCCAGTACTTC.

V usage is TRBV9 and J usage is TRBJ2-1; 7 nucleotides align to TRBD2. V was clipped by 1 base and J by 0 bases; unmatched bases: 4. Looked up from germline, CDR1 is SGDLS and CDR2 is YYNGEE. The CDR3 covers 16 residues. CDR3 residues: CASSVNKRDSYNEQFF. DNA for the CDR3: TGTGCCAGCAGCGTAAACAAGCGGGACTCCTACAATGAGCAGTTCTTC.